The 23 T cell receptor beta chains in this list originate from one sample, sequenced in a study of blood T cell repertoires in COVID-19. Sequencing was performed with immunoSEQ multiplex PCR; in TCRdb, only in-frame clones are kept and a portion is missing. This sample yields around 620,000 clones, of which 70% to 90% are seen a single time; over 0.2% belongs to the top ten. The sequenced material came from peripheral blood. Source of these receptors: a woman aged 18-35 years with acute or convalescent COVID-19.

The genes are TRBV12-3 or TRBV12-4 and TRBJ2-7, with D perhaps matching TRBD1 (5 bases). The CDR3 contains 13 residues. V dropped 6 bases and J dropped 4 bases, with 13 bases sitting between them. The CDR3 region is CASSPSKGYEQYF. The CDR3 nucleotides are TGTGCCAGCAGCCCCTCCAAGGGGTACGAGCAGTACTTC.

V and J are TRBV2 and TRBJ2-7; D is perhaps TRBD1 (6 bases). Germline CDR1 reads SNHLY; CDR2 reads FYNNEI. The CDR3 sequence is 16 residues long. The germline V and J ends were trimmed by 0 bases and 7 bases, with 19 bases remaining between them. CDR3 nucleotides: TGTGCCAGCAGTGAAGCGTTGGGGGCCCGCCCCGAAGAGCAGTACTTC. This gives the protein CASSEALGARPEEQYF.

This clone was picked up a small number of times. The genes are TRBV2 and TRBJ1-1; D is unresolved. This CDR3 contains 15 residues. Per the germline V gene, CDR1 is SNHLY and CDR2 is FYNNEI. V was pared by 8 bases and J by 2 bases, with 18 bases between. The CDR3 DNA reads TGTGCCAGCGGTTTGGCAGACATAAAAAACACTGAAGCTTTCTTT. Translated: CASGLADIKNTEAFF.

Here the CDR3 DNA reads TGTGCCAGCAGCTTAAGGGCGGGGGGGTCCTACGAGCAGTACTTC. Encoded protein: CASSLRAGGSYEQYF. The V and J genes are TRBV11-2 and TRBJ2-7; the match to TRBD2 covers 9 bases. The CDR3 is 15 amino acids. With V trimmed by 2 bases and J by 1 base, 3 bases remained unmatched. Germline loops: CDR1 SGHAT, CDR2 FQNNGV.

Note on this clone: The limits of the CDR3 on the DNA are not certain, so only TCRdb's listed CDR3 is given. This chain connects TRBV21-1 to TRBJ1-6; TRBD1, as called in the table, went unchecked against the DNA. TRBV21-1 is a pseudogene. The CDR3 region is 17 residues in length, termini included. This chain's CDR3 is CASSWGQGALGNSPLHF.

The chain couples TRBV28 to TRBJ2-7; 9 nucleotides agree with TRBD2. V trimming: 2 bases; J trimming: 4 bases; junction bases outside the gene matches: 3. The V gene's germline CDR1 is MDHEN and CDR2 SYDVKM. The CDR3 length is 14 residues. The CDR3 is CASSLGGGDYEQYF. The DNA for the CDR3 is TGTGCCAGCAGTTTAGGCGGGGGGGATTACGAGCAGTACTTC.

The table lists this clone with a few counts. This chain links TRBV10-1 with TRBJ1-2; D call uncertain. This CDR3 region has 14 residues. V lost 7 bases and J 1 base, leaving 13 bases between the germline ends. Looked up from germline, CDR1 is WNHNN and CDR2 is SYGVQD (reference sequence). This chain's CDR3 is CASTPDRFNYGYTF. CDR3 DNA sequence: TGCGCCAGCACCCCAGATCGTTTTAACTATGGCTACACCTTC.

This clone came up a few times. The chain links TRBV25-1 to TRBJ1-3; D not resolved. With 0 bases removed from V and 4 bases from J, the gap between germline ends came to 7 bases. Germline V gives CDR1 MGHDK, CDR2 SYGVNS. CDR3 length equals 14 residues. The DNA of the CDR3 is TGTGCCAGCAGTGAATATCCGTCGGGAAACACCATATATTTT. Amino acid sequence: CASSEYPSGNTIYF.

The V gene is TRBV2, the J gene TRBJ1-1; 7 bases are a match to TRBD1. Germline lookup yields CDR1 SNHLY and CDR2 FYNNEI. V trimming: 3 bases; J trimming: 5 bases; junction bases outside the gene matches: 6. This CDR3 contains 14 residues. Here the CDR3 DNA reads TGTGCCAGCAGTGATCGGGACAGCGGAACTGAAGCTTTCTTT. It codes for CASSDRDSGTEAFF.

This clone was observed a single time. The CDR3 coding sequence is TGTGCCCTCCGAGGCCGAAAGACCTACGAGCAGTACTTC. Protein product: CALRGRKTYEQYF. The J gene is TRBJ2-7, the V gene TRBV10-3; D unresolved. From germline, CDR1 is ENHRY and CDR2 SYGVKD. The V end lost 11 bases, the J end lost 2 bases, and 16 bases lay between the germline ends. The CDR3 is 13 residues long.

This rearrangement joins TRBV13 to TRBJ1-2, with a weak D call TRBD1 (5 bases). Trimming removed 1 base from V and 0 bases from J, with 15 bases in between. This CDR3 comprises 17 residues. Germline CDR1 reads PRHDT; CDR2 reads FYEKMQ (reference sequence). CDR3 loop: CASSLEGLSRANYGYTF. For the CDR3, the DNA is TGTGCCAGCAGCTTAGAAGGCCTCAGCAGGGCTAACTATGGCTACACCTTC.

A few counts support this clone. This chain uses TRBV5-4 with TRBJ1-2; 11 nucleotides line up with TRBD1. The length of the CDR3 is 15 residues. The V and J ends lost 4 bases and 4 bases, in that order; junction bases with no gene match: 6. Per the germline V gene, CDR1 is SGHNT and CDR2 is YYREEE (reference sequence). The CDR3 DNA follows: TGTGCCAGCAGCCCCGGGACAGGGGGAACCTATGGCTACACCTTC. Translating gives CASSPGTGGTYGYTF.

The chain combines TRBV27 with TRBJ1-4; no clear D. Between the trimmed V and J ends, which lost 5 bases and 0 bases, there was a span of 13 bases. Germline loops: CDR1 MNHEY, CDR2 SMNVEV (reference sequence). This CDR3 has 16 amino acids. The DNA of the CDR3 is TGTGCCAGCAGTCCCACCCAACAGCCAACTAATGAAAAACTGTTTTTT. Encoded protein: CASSPTQQPTNEKLFF. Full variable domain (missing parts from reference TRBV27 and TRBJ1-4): EAQVTQNPRYLITVTGKKLTVTCSQNMNHEYMSWYRQDPGLGLRQIYYSMNVEVTDKGDVPEGYKVSRKEKRNFPLILESPSPNQTSLYFCASSPTQQPTNEKLFFGSGTQLSVL.

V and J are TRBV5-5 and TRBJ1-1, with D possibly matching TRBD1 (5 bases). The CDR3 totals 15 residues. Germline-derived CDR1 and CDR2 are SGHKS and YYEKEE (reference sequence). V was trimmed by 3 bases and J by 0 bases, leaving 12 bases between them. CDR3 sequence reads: CASSSRGGVNTEAFF. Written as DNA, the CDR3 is TGTGCCAGCAGCTCCCGGGGAGGGGTGAACACTGAAGCTTTCTTT.

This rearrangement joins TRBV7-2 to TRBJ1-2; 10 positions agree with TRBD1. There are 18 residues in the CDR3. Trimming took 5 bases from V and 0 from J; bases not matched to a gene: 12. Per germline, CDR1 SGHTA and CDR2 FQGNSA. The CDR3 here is CASSPSGTGATTNYGYTF. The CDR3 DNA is TGTGCCAGCAGCCCCTCCGGGACAGGGGCGACCACTAACTATGGCTACACCTTC.

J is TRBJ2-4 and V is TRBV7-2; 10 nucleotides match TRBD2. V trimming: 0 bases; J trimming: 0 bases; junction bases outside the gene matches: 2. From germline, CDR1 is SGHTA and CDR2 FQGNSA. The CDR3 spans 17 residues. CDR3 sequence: CASSLAGTSEAKNIQYF. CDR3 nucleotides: TGTGCCAGCAGCTTAGCCGGGACTAGCGAAGCCAAAAACATTCAGTACTTC.

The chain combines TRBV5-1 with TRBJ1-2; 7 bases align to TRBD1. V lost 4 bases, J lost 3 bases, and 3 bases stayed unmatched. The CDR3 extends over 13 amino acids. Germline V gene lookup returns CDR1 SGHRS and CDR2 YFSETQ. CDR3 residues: CASSGGQHYGYTF. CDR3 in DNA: TGCGCCAGCAGCGGGGGACAGCACTATGGCTACACCTTC.

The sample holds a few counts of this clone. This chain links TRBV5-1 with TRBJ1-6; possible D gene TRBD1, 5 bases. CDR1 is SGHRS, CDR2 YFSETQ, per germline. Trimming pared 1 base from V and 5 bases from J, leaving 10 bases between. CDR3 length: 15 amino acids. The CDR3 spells CASSLIRGDNSPLHF. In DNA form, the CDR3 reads TGCGCCAGCAGCTTGATTCGGGGGGATAATTCACCCCTCCACTTT.

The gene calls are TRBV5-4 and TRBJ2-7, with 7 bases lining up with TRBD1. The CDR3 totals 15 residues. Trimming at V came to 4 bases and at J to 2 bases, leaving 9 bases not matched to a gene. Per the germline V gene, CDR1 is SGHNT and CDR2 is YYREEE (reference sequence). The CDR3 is CASSRPGTETYEQYF. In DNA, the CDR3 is TGTGCCAGCAGCCGTCCCGGGACAGAAACCTACGAGCAGTACTTC.

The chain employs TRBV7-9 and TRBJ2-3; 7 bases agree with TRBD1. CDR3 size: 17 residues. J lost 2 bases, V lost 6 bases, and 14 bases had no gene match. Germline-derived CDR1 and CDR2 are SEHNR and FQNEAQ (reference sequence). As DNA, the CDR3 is TGTGCCAGCAGTCGCCGCCTGACAGGGTACGTCACAGATACGCAGTATTTT. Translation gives CASSRRLTGYVTDTQYF.

The CDR3 loop reads CASSGGGQGTEAFF. Written as DNA, the CDR3 is TGTGCCAGCAGTGGTGGGGGACAGGGCACTGAAGCTTTCTTT. V is TRBV2 and J is TRBJ1-1; TRBD1 matches at 9 bases. Unmatched junction bases numbered 4, after V lost 4 bases and J lost 4 bases. Germline V lookup: CDR1 SNHLY, CDR2 FYNNEI. The CDR3 runs 14 residues. The whole variable domain, filled in from reference TRBV2 and TRBJ1-1, reads EPEVTQTPSHQVTQMGQEVILRCVPISNHLYFYWYRQILGQKVEFLVSFYNNEISEKSEIFDDQFSVERPDGSNFTLKIRSTKLEDSAMYFCASSGGGQGTEAFFGQGTRLTVV.

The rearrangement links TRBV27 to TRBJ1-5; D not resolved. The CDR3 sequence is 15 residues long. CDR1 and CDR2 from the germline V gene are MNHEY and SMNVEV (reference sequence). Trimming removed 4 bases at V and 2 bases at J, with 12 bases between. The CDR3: CASSYMSGGNQPQHF. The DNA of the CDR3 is TGTGCCAGCAGTTATATGAGCGGGGGCAATCAGCCCCAGCATTTT.

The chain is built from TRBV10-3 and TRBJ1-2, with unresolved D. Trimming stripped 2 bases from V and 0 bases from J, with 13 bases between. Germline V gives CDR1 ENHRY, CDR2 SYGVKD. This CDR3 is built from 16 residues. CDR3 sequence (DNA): TGTGCCATCAGTGAGGGAGATTCCAAGTCTAACTATGGCTACACCTTC. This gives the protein CAISEGDSKSNYGYTF.